One and the same sample provided the 13 T cell receptor beta chains below, sequenced in a study of Ad26.COV2.S vaccination and SARS-CoV-2 variants. Profiled with immunoSEQ multiplex PCR; TCRdb holds only in-frame clones, not every one. Of about 350,000 clones listed, 70% to 90% were seen once; the top ten hold around 3.3%. The treatment: 15 to 20 received Ad26.COV2.S at low or high dose, single or two shots; roughly five received placebo; per-sample allocation not given. Day 63 after the first vaccine or placebo injection was the time point for sampling. This specimen was peripheral blood, taken in a trial of Ad26.COV2.S vaccine versus placebo. The receptor set was obtained from a person aged 18-60 years who received the Ad26.COV2.S COVID-19 vaccine or a placebo.

This chain uses TRBV5-1 with TRBJ2-4; no clear D gene. Between the trimmed V and J ends, which lost 1 base and 5 bases, there was a span of 7 bases. Germline assignment: CDR1 SGHRS and CDR2 YFSETQ. CDR3 length: 13 residues. DNA of the CDR3: TGCGCCAGCAGCTTGACGGCGGAAAACATTCAGTACTTC. It translates to CASSLTAENIQYF.

The genes are TRBV11-2 and TRBJ2-3; 8 bases map to TRBD2. The V gene end was trimmed by 1 base and the J gene end by 3 bases; junction bases not matched to a gene: 6. CDR3 length: 16 residues. Germline V gene sequence: CDR1 SGHAT, CDR2 FQNNGV. The DNA for the CDR3 is TGTGCCAGCAGCTTAGCTACGGGGGGGCCTACAGATACGCAGTATTTT. Protein: CASSLATGGPTDTQYF.

The rearrangement joins TRBV11-2 to TRBJ2-3; D may match TRBD1 or TRBD2 (6 bases each). The CDR3 is 11 amino acids. The germline V gene encodes CDR1 SGHAT and CDR2 FQNNGV. Trimming removed 8 bases at V and 6 bases at J, with 9 bases between. CDR3 sequence: CASGGRDTQYF. In DNA form, the CDR3 reads TGTGCCAGCGGGGGGCGGGATACGCAGTATTTT.

The chain joins TRBV3-1 (or the pseudogene TRBV3-2) to TRBJ2-3; 7 bases are a match to TRBD1. The CDR3 has 17 amino acids. The germline gives CDR1 LGHDT, CDR2 YNNKEL (reference sequence). J gave up 0 bases and V 3 bases, and 9 bases lay outside the gene matches. The CDR3 DNA follows: TGTGCCAGCAGCCATTTGAGGGACAGCTTTAGCACAGATACGCAGTATTTT. Translated: CASSHLRDSFSTDTQYF.

The chain combines TRBV5-6 with TRBJ1-1; no firm D call. V was trimmed by 3 bases and J by 4 bases, leaving 7 bases between them. Germline lookup yields CDR1 SGHDT and CDR2 YYEEEE. The CDR3 totals 12 residues. CDR3 bases: TGTGCCAGCAGCTCCTTCAGCACTGAAGCTTTCTTT. It specifies CASSSFSTEAFF.

CDR3 in DNA: TGCGCCAGCAGCTACACTCTAGCGGGAGTCAACAATGAGCAGTTCTTC. This gives the protein CASSYTLAGVNNEQFF. The J gene is TRBJ2-1, the V gene TRBV5-1; 10 bases line up with TRBD2. The germline CDR1 and CDR2 sequences are SGHRS and YFSETQ. J lost 5 bases, V lost 3 bases, and 8 bases had no gene match. CDR3 length: 16 amino acids.

The chain recombines TRBV19 with TRBJ2-1; possibly TRBD1 for D (6 bases). V was shortened by 6 bases and J by 0 bases, with 6 bases between the two germline ends. Germline CDR1 reads LNHDA; CDR2 reads SQIVND (reference sequence). The CDR3 covers 13 residues. The CDR3 nucleotides are TGTGCCAGTAGACAGGGCTCCTACAATGAGCAGTTCTTC. Protein product: CASRQGSYNEQFF.

This clone came up once. This sequence joins TRBV3-1 (or the pseudogene TRBV3-2) and TRBJ2-3; 11 nucleotides align to TRBD2. Germline CDR1 LGHDT, CDR2 YNNKEL (reference sequence). V trimming: 3 bases; J trimming: 4 bases; junction bases outside the gene matches: 3. This CDR3 is 15 amino acids long. The CDR3 protein is CASSHLAGGPDTQYF. DNA of the CDR3: TGTGCCAGCAGCCACTTAGCGGGAGGGCCAGATACGCAGTATTTT.

As to this clone: The same CDR3 also results from other DNA sequences found in this sample. The chain recombines TRBV5-1 with TRBJ2-7; 7 bases line up with TRBD1. V dropped 2 bases and J dropped 1; count of bases not matched to a gene: 3. Looked up from germline, CDR1 is SGHRS and CDR2 is YFSETQ. The CDR3 has 14 residues. The DNA of the CDR3 is TGCGCCAGCAGCTTAAGGACAGGATCCTACGAGCAGTACTTC. The encoded protein is CASSLRTGSYEQYF.

The chain combines TRBV12-5 with TRBJ1-1; D is unresolved. This CDR3 region has 12 residues. Germline V lookup: CDR1 LGHNT, CDR2 FRNRAP. V was pared by 0 bases and J by 7 bases, with 6 bases between. The CDR3 sequence is CASGLVRSEAFF. DNA of the CDR3: TGTGCTAGTGGTTTGGTACGGAGTGAAGCTTTCTTT.

The rearrangement links TRBV18 to TRBJ1-4; D gene unclear. Germline assignment: CDR1 KGHSH and CDR2 LQKENI. V gave up 2 bases and J gave up 0 bases, with 10 bases separating them. The CDR3 runs to 16 residues. The CDR3 sequence is CASSPGQLATNEKLFF. The CDR3 DNA reads TGTGCCAGCTCACCAGGGCAGCTTGCAACTAATGAAAAACTGTTTTTT.

This clone showed up just once. J is TRBJ1-2 and V is TRBV19; 9 positions agree with TRBD1. V shed 5 bases, J shed 6 bases, and the junction held 4 bases outside the gene matches. The CDR3 loop spans 13 amino acids. Germline V CDR1 and CDR2: LNHDA, SQIVND (reference sequence). The CDR3 spells CASSLDRGDGYTF. DNA of the CDR3: TGTGCCAGTAGTTTGGACAGGGGAGATGGCTACACCTTC.

This sequence joins TRBV2 and TRBJ2-2, with 7 bases identical to TRBD1. J lost 2 bases, V lost 5 bases, and 5 bases had no gene match. Germline lookup yields CDR1 SNHLY and CDR2 FYNNEI. This CDR3 contains 15 residues. The DNA for the CDR3 is TGTGCCAGCAGTAGACAGGGTTTAAACACCGGGGAGCTGTTTTTT. The encoded protein is CASSRQGLNTGELFF. The whole variable domain, filled in from reference TRBV2 and TRBJ2-2, reads EPEVTQTPSHQVTQMGQEVILRCVPISNHLYFYWYRQILGQKVEFLVSFYNNEISEKSEIFDDQFSVERPDGSNFTLKIRSTKLEDSAMYFCASSRQGLNTGELFFGEGSRLTVL.